This TCR beta chain derives from a study of shared clonotypes between healthy human individuals. Turning to the study itself: The cohort comprised a couple of women and a few men. Their ages spanned 18 to 49 years.

Germline V gene lookup returns CDR1 SGDLS and CDR2 YYNGEE. The CDR3 contains 16 residues. Trimming removed 3 bases from V and 0 bases from J, with 15 bases in between. The naive CD8 population came from CD45RO-negative cells selected for CCR7, without terminally differentiated effector memory CD45RA+ cells. The donors were adults (healthy and HIV-negative) with no recent acute infections or vaccinations. How the authors handled the data: ImmunoSEQ sequences covered only the junction and lacked quality scores; filtering therefore differed. Here immunoSEQ multiplex PCR was the method, and the copy in TCRdb shows in-frame clones only, minus some. V and J calls and clone size are given by that table; D and trimming were obtained from the DNA. Among 1.5 million to 2.5 million clones, about 95% were seen once, and the ten largest hold 1.2%.

The sequence derives from a man aged 18 to 35 in good health. The rearrangement uses TRBV9 and TRBJ1-2; D ambiguous. Material: naive CD8+ T cells sorted from blood. The CDR3 DNA sequence: TGTGCCAGCAGCGCCCCCCGCGACACCTCTAACTATGGCTACACCTTC. It codes for CASSAPRDTSNYGYTF.